Below are 10 T cell receptor beta chains sequenced from a single sample in a study of blood T cell repertoires in COVID-19. Using immunoSEQ multiplex PCR, the repertoire was profiled, and TCRdb retains in-frame clones only, with some absent. In the table there are approximately 300,000 clones, roughly 90% of which are singletons. The sample comprised PBMCs or T cells enriched from blood (not recorded which). Receptor source: a woman aged 25-40 years who had been exposed to COVID-19.

This clone showed up just once. V gene TRBV27 combines with J gene TRBJ1-5; the match to TRBD1 covers 10 bases. Trimming at V came to 6 bases and at J to 4 bases, leaving 15 bases not matched to a gene. Germline V gene lookup returns CDR1 MNHEY and CDR2 SMNVEV (reference sequence). This CDR3 contains 18 residues. The CDR3 sequence is CASRQRGGDRGQNQPQHF. The CDR3 nucleotides read TGTGCCAGCAGACAGAGGGGAGGAGACAGGGGGCAAAATCAGCCCCAGCATTTT.

This chain connects TRBV27 to TRBJ1-4; tentative D call: TRBD1 (6 bases). The germline V gene encodes CDR1 MNHEY and CDR2 SMNVEV (reference sequence). V shed 5 bases and J shed 2 bases, with 12 bases lying between them. The CDR3 spans 15 residues. The CDR3 nucleotides are TGTGCCAGCAGTCCTCAGGGGACGACTAATGAAAAACTGTTTTTT. Translated: CASSPQGTTNEKLFF.

The CDR3 protein is CASSDGPQGGKLFF. DNA of the CDR3: TGTGCCAGCAGTGACGGTCCACAGGGGGGAAAACTGTTTTTT. This chain uses TRBV2 with TRBJ1-4; 8 bases are a match to TRBD1. Per germline, CDR1 SNHLY and CDR2 FYNNEI. The CDR3 is 14 amino acids. V was pared by 3 bases and J by 10 bases, with 7 bases of the junction left unmatched.

This clone was observed a handful of times. The rearrangement links TRBV11-2 to TRBJ2-7, with D hard to call. The germline V and J ends were trimmed by 5 bases and 3 bases, with 14 bases remaining between them. This CDR3 is 14 amino acids long. Germline loops: CDR1 SGHAT, CDR2 FQNNGV. CDR3 in DNA: TGTGCCAGCAGCCGCCTCAGGAAGAGCTACGAGCAGTACTTC. Its translation: CASSRLRKSYEQYF.

V usage is TRBV10-3 and J usage is TRBJ2-3; possibly TRBD1 for D (6 bases). Germline CDR1 reads ENHRY; CDR2 reads SYGVKD. Between the trimmed V and J ends, which lost 6 bases and 1 base, there was a span of 11 bases. The CDR3 is 14 residues long. DNA of the CDR3: TGTGCCATCAGACCCCCAGGGGGCACAGATACGCAGTATTTT. Its protein is CAIRPPGGTDTQYF.

The CDR3 region has the DNA TGCGCCAGCAGTGAGTCGAAGAGTAAGAGCAATCAGCCCCAGCATTTT. This sequence encodes CASSESKSKSNQPQHF. The chain couples TRBV10-1 to TRBJ1-5; D is unclear. The CDR3 spans 16 residues. Between the trimmed V and J ends, which lost 0 bases and 1 base, there was a span of 10 bases. Per germline, CDR1 WNHNN and CDR2 SYGVQD (reference sequence).

Turning to this clone: The junction departs from the called germline gene at one end, perhaps through a read error. The V gene is TRBV6-1, the J gene TRBJ2-7; D unresolved. The CDR3 is 13 residues long. Germline lookup yields CDR1 MNHNS and CDR2 SASEGT. The DNA for the CDR3 is TGTGCCAGCAGTGAAGAAGCCGTACAGATCCTGAACTTC. Translation: CASSEEAVQILNF.

The chain carries TRBV27 and TRBJ2-3; 8 bases are a match to TRBD2. The germline gives CDR1 MNHEY, CDR2 SMNVEV (reference sequence). This CDR3 is built from 19 residues. V was clipped by 0 bases and J by 2 bases; unmatched bases: 13. CDR3 amino acids: CASSLSTGGVAFNTDTQYF. The CDR3 DNA reads as TGTGCCAGCAGTTTATCGACGGGGGGGGTGGCCTTTAACACAGATACGCAGTATTTT.

V is TRBV6-6 and J is TRBJ2-5, with 7 bases identical to TRBD1. From germline, CDR1 is MNHNY and CDR2 SVGAGI (reference sequence). There are 18 residues in the CDR3. V lost 5 bases and J lost 2; bases outside the gene matches: 17. This CDR3 is CASSGSSYRGHQQETQYF. For the CDR3, the DNA is TGTGCCAGCAGTGGATCAAGTTACAGGGGCCATCAACAAGAGACCCAGTACTTC.

The chain carries TRBV7-9 and TRBJ1-1; TRBD1 might be the D (6 bases). This CDR3 comprises 16 residues. Per the germline V gene, CDR1 is SEHNR and CDR2 is FQNEAQ (reference sequence). Trimming removed 2 bases from V and 2 bases from J, with 15 bases in between. The CDR3 sequence: CASSLPPRGYNTEAFF. Written as DNA, the CDR3 is TGTGCCAGCAGCTTACCCCCCAGGGGTTACAACACTGAAGCTTTCTTT.